This T cell receptor beta chain was identified in a study of blood T cell repertoires in COVID-19. The protocol was immunoSEQ multiplex PCR, while the TCRdb copy is restricted to in-frame clones and leaves out a portion. The sample consists of tens of thousands of clones, about 89% of them appearing once. CDR3 length: 13 residues. Trimming pared 5 bases from V and 0 bases from J, leaving 8 bases between. Germline V gene lookup returns CDR1 GTSNPN and CDR2 SVGIG (reference sequence). The V and J genes are TRBV30 and TRBJ1-5; weak D call: TRBD1 (6 bases). The clonotype originates from a man between 65 and 79 years old with active or convalescent COVID-19. The specimen was peripheral blood. CDR3 DNA: TGTGCCTGGGGGGGCCTTAGCAATCAGCCCCAGCATTTT. Translated: CAWGGLSNQPQHF. Full variable domain (outside the CDR3, taken from reference TRBV30 and TRBJ1-5): SQTIHQWPATLVQPVGSPLSLECTVEGTSNPNLYWYRQAAGRGLQLLFYSVGIGQISSEVPQNLSASRPQDRQFILSSKKLLLSDSGFYLCAWGGLSNQPQHFGDGTRLSIL.